This TCR beta chain emerged from a study of immune characterization of retroperitoneal liposarcoma. The CDR3 length is 17 residues. Germline V gene lookup returns CDR1 MNHNS and CDR2 SASEGT. The ends were cut back, 2 bases at V and 0 bases at J, with 14 bases in the middle. TCRdb recomputed calls from the PCR reads with MiXCR, one row per CDR3 protein. The data contain around 10,000 distinct CDR3 sequences, about 46% of them seen just once; the ten biggest clones take up about 10%. This clonotype was seen a handful of times. The sequence derives from a female donor with retroperitoneal liposarcoma. The sample was tumor tissue. This sequence joins TRBV6-1 and TRBJ2-1; D is perhaps TRBD1 (6 bases). CDR3 region: CASSELHGDNSYNEQFF. As DNA, the CDR3 is TGTGCCAGCAGTGAACTTCATGGGGACAACTCCTACAATGAGCAGTTCTTC.